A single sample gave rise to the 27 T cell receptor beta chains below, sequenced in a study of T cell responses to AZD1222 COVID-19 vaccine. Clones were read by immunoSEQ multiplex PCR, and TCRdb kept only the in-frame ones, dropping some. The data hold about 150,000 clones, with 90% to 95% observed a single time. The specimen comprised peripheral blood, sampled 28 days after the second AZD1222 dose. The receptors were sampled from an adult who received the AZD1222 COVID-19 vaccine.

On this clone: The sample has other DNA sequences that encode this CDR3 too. This CDR3 reads CASSFTGGTGELFF. CDR3 coding DNA: TGTGCCAGCAGCTTCACCGGGGGAACCGGGGAGCTGTTTTTT. The chain couples TRBV7-2 to TRBJ2-2; D may be TRBD2 (6 bases). Between the trimmed V and J ends, which lost 3 bases and 5 bases, there was a span of 10 bases. Germline values: CDR1 SGHTA, CDR2 FQGNSA. The CDR3 is 14 amino acids.

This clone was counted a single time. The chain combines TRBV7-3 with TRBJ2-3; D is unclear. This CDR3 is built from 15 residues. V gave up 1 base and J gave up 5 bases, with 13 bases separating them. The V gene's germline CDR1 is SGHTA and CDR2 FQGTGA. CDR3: CASSLKPGLGDTQYF. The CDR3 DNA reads TGTGCCAGCAGCTTAAAGCCGGGCTTGGGAGATACGCAGTATTTT.

The CDR3 bases are TGTGCCAGCAGCTTCACAGGGTTAGGCTACGAGCAGTACTTC. This sequence encodes CASSFTGLGYEQYF. The chain is built from TRBV11-1 and TRBJ2-7; tentative D call: TRBD1 (6 bases). The CDR3 runs 14 residues. V lost 3 bases to trimming and J lost 3 bases, with 12 bases between them. Germline lookup yields CDR1 SGHAT and CDR2 FQDESV (reference sequence).

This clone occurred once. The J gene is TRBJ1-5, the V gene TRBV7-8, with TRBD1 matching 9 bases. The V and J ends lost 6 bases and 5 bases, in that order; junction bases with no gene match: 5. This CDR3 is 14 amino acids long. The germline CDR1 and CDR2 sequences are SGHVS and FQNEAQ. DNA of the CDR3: TGTGCCAGCAGTCCGGGACAGGGCTATCAGCCCCAGCATTTT. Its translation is CASSPGQGYQPQHF. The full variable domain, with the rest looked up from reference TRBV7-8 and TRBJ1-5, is GAGVSQSPRYKVAKRGQDVALRCDPISGHVSLFWYQQALGQGPEFLTYFQNEAQLDKSGLPSDRFFAERPEGSVSTLKIQRTQQEDSAVYLCASSPGQGYQPQHFGDGTRLSIL.

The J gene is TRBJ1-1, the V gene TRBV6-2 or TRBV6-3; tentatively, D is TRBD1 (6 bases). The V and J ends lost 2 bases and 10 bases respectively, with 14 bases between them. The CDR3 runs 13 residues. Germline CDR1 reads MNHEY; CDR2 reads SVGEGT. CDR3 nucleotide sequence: TGTGCCAGCAGTTACAATCAGGGGATTGCAGCTTTCTTT. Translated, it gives CASSYNQGIAAFF.

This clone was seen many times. Here the CDR3 reads CASSVTGTSPDTQYF. The CDR3 DNA follows: TGTGCCAGCAGTGTCACCGGGACTAGCCCAGATACGCAGTATTTT. The chain couples TRBV6-4 to TRBJ2-3, with TRBD2 identical over 9 bases. Trimming cost V 4 bases and J 4 bases; bases outside gene matches: 6. The CDR3 has 15 amino acids. Germline values: CDR1 MRHNA, CDR2 SNTAGT.

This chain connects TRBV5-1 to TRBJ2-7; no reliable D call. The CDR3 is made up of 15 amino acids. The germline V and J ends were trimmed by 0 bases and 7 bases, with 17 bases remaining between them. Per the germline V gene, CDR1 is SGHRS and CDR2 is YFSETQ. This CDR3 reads CASSLGDVSVREQYF. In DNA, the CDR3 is TGCGCCAGCAGCTTGGGGGATGTATCGGTTAGGGAGCAGTACTTC.

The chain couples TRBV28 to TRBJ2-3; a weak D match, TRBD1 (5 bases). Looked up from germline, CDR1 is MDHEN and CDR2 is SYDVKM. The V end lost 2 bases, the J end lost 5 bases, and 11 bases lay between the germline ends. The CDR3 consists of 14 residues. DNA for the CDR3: TGTGCCAGCAGTTTAGGGGCCAGAAGAGATACGCAGTATTTT. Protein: CASSLGARRDTQYF.

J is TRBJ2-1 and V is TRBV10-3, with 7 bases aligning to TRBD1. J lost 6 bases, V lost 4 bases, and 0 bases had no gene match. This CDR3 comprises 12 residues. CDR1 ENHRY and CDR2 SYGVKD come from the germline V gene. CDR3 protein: CAISGQGNEQFF. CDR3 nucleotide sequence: TGTGCCATCAGTGGACAGGGCAATGAGCAGTTCTTC.

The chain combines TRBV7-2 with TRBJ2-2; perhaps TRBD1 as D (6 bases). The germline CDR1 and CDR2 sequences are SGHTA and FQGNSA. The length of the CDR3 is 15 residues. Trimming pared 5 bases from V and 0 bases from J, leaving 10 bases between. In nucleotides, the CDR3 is TGTGCCAGCAGCCTACAGGGTTCGAACACCGGGGAGCTGTTTTTT. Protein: CASSLQGSNTGELFF. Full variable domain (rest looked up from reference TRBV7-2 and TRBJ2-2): GAGVSQSPSNKVTEKGKDVELRCDPISGHTALYWYRQSLGQGLEFLIYFQGNSAPDKSGLPSDRFSAERTGGSVSTLTIQRTQQEDSAVYLCASSLQGSNTGELFFGEGSRLTVL.

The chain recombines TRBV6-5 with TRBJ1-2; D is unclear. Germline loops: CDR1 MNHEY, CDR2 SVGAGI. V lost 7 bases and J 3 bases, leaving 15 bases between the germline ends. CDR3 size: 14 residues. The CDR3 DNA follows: TGTGCCAGCACCCCAGTGAGACGTCACTATGGCTACACCTTC. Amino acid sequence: CASTPVRRHYGYTF.

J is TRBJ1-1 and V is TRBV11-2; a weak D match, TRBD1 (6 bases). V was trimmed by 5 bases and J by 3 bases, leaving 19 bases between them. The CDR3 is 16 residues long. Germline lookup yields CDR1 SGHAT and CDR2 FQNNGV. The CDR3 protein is CASSPGQTIGDTEAFF. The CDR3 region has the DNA TGTGCCAGCAGCCCCGGACAGACCATTGGGGACACTGAAGCTTTCTTT.

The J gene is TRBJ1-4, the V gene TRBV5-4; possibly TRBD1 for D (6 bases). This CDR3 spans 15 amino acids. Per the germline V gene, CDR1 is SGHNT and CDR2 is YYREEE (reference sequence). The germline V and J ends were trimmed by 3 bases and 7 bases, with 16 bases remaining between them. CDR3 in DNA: TGTGCCAGCAGCTCATGGGGGGGCGGAGCTGAAAAACTGTTTTTT. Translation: CASSSWGGGAEKLFF. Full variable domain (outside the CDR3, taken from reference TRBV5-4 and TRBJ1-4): ETGVTQSPTHLIKTRGQQVTLRCSSQSGHNTVSWYQQALGQGPQFIFQYYREEENGRGNFPPRFSGLQFPNYSSELNVNALELDDSALYLCASSSWGGGAEKLFFGSGTQLSVL.

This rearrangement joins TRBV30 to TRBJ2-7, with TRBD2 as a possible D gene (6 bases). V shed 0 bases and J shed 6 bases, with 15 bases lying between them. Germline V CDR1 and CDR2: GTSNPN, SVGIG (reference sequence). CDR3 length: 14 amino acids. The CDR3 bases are TGTGCCTGGAGTGTAGAGGCGGGGACGAGCGAGCAGTACTTC. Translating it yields CAWSVEAGTSEQYF.

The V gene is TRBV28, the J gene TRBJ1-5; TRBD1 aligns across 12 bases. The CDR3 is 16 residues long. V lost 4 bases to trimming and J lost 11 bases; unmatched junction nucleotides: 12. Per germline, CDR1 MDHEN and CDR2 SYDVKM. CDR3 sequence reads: CASSSGQGAASLAQHF. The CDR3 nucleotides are TGTGCCAGCAGTTCGGGACAGGGGGCGGCCAGTTTGGCCCAGCATTTT.

DNA for the CDR3: TGTGCGGTCCGGGACAGGGTGTTGCACACTGAAGCTTTCTTT. Amino acid sequence: CAVRDRVLHTEAFF. The V and J genes are TRBV3-1 (or the pseudogene TRBV3-2) and TRBJ1-1; 9 bases map to TRBD1. The CDR3 is made up of 14 amino acids. Germline loops: CDR1 LGHDT, CDR2 YNNKEL (reference sequence).

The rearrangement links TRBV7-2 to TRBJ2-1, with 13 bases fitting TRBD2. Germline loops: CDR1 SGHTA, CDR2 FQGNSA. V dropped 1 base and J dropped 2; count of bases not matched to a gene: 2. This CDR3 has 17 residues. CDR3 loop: CASSLVGLAGTYNEQFF. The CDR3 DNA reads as TGTGCCAGCAGCTTAGTGGGACTAGCGGGGACCTACAATGAGCAGTTCTTC.

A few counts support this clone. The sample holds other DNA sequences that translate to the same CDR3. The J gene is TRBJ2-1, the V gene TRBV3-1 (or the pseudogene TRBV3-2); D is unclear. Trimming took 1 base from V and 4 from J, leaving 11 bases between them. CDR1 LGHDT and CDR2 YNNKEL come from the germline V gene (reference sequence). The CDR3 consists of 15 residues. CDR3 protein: CASSQGAGSYNEQFF. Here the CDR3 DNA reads TGTGCCAGCAGCCAAGGGGCCGGTAGTTACAATGAGCAGTTCTTC.

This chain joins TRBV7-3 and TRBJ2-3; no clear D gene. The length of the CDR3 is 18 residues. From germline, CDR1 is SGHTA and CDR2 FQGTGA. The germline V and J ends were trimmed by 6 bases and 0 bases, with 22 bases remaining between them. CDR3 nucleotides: TGTGCCAGCAGGTCAAGTGGGTTGGTGGTTCAGAGCACAGATACGCAGTATTTT. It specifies CASRSSGLVVQSTDTQYF.

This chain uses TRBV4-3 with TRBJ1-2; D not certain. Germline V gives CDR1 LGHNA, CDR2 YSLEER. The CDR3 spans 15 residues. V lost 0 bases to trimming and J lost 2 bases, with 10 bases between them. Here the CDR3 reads CASSQDLGGNYGYTF. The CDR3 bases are TGCGCCAGCAGCCAAGATCTCGGCGGAAACTATGGCTACACCTTC.

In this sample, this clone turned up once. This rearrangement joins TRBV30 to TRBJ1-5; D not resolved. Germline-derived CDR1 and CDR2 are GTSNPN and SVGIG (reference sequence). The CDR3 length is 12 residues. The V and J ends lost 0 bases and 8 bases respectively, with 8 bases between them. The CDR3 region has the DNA TGTGCCTGGAGTGTCTCTGGGGAGCCCCAGCATTTT. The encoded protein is CAWSVSGEPQHF.

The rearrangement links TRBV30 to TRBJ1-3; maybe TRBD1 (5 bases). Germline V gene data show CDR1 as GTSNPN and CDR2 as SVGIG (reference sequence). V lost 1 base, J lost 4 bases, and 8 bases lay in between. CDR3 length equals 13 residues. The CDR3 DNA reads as TGTGCCTGGAGTGGGACATGGGGAAACACCATATATTTT. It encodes CAWSGTWGNTIYF.

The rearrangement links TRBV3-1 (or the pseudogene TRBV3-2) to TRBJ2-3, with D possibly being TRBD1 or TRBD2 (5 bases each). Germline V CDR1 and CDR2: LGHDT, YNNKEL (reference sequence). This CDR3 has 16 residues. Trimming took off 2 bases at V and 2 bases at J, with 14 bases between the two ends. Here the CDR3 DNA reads TGTGCCAGCAGCCAAATGGCAGGGAGTTTCACAGATACGCAGTATTTT. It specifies CASSQMAGSFTDTQYF.

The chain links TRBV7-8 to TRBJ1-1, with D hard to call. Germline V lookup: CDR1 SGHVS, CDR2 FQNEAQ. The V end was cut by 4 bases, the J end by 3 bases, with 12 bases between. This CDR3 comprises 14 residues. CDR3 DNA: TGTGCCAGCAGCTCAGATGCCAGTTACACTGAAGCTTTCTTT. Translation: CASSSDASYTEAFF.

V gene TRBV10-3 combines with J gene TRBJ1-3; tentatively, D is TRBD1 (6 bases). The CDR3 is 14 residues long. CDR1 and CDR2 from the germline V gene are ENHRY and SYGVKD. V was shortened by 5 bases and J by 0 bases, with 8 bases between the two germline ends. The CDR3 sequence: CAISTGTSGNTIYF. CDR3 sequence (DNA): TGTGCCATCAGTACAGGGACCTCTGGAAACACCATATATTTT.

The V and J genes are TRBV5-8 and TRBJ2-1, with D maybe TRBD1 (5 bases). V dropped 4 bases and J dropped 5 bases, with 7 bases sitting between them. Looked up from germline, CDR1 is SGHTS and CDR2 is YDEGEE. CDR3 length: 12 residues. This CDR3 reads CASSMTDNEQFF. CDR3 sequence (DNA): TGTGCCAGCAGCATGACAGACAATGAGCAGTTCTTC.

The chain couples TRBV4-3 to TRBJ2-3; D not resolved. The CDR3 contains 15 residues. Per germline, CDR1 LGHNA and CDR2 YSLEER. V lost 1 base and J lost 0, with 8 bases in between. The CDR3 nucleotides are TGCGCCAGCAGCCAAGGTATAGGGAGCACAGATACGCAGTATTTT. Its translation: CASSQGIGSTDTQYF.